The clone carrying this T cell receptor (beta chain) was found a few times. The antigen remains unidentified. 5'RACE with constant-segment primers built TCRalpha and TCRbeta cDNA libraries with UMIs. TCRdb redid the calling of the 5' RACE reads with MiXCR, one entry per CDR3 protein. This sample has under 300,000 distinct CDR3 sequences, with under 20% found just once. Trimming shortened V by 3 bases and J by 6 bases, and 12 bases separated the two germline ends. The length of the CDR3 is 15 residues. The germline CDR1 and CDR2 sequences are LGHDT and YNNKEL (reference sequence). The sample belongs to a study of T-cell memory formation after mild COVID-19. General study results and limits: Several responding clones turned up in pre-infection memory, indicating that cross-reactive memory may have taken part.

The chain is built from TRBV3-1 and TRBJ1-6; the D gene is possibly TRBD1 (6 bases). The specimen was PBMCs or a T cell subset sorted from them (not recorded which). The clonotype originates from a man younger than 35 who had mild COVID-19 (a few samples of this study predate the infection). Cell type and time point are not known. The CDR3 bases are TGTGCCAGCAGCCAGTCGGGACAAACTAATTCACCCCTCCACTTT. Translating gives CASSQSGQTNSPLHF. The full variable domain, its missing parts supplied by reference TRBV3-1 and TRBJ1-6, is DTAVSQTPKYLVTQMGNDKSIKCEQNLGHDTMYWYKQDSKKFLKIMFSYNNKELIINETVPNRFSPKSPDKAHLNLHINSLELGDSAVYFCASSQSGQTNSPLHFGNGTRLTVT.